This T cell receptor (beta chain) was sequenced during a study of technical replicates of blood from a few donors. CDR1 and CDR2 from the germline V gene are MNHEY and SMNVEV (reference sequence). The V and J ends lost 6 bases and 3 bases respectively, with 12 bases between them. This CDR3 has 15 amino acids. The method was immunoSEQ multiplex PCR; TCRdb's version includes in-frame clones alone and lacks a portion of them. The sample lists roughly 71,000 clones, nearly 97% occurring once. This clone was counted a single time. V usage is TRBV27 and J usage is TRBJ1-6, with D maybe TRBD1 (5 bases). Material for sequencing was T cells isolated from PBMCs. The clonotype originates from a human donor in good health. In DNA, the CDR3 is TGTGCCAGCAGCTTCCAGGGATTCTATAATTCACCCCTCCACTTT. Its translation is CASSFQGFYNSPLHF.